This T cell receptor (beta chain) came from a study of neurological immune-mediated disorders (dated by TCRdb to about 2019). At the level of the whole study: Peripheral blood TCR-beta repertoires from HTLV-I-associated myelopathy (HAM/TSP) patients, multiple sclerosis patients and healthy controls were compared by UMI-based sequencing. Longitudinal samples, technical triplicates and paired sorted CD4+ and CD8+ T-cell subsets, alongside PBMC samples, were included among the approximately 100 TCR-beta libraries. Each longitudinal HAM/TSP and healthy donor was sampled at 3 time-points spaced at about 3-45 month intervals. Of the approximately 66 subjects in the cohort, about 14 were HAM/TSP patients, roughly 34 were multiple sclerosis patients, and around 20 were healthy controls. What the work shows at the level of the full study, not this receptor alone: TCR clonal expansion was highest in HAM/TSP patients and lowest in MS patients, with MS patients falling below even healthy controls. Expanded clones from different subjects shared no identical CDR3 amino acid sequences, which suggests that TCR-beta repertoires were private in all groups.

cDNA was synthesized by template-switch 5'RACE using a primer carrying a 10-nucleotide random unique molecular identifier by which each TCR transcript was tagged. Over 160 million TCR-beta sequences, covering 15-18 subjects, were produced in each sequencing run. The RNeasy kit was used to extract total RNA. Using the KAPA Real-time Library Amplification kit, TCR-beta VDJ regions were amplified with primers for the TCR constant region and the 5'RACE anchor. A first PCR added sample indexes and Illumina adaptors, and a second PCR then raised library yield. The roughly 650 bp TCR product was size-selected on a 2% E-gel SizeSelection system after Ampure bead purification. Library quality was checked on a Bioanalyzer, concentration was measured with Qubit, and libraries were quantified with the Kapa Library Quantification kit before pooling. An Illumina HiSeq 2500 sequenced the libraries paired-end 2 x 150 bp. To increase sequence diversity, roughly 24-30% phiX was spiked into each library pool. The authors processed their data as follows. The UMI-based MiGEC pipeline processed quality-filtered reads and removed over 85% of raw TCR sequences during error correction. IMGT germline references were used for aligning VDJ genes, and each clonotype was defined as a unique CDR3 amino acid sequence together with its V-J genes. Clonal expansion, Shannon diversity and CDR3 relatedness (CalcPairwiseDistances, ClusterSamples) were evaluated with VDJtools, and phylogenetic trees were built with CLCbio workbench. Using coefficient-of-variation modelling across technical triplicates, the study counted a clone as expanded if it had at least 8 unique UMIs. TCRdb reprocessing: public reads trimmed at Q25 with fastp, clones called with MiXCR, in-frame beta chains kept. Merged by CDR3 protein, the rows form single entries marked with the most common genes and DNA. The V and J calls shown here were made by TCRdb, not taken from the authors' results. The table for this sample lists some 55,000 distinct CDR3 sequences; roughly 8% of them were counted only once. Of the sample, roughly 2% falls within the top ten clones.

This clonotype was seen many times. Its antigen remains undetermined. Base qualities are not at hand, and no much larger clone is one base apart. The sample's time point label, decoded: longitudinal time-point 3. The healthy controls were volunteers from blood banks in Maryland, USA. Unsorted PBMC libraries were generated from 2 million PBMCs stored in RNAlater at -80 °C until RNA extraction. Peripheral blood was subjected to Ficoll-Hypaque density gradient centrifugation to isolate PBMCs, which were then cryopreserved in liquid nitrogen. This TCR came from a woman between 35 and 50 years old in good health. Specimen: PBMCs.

The sequence in DNA is TGCGCCAGCAGCCAAGACGGTAACCCAGAGACCCAGTACTTC. It codes for CASSQDGNPETQYF. The sequence is built from TRBV4-1 and TRBJ2-5; the D gene remains uncertain. V gives up 0 bases and J gives up 4 bases, and the segment between their germline ends measures 9 bases. From cysteine to phenylalanine, the CDR3 is 14 amino acids long. Left in the record is the CDR3 DNA by itself, 42 bases read in frame from the first base. CDR1 and CDR2 (MGHRA, YSYEKL) derive from the germline V gene.